This T cell receptor (beta chain) was captured in a study of blood T cell repertoires in COVID-19. Turning to the study itself: Both acute and convalescent COVID-19 samples were obtained from the United States, Italy and Spain. PBMCs, B-cell-depleted T cells, or T cells were the source of the cDNA or gDNA that made up the material.

Per the study methods: Cell counts per sample came from amplifying reference gene primers. Some clones are missing from TCRdb's copy, which holds only in-frame ones; the method was immunoSEQ multiplex PCR. V and J calls and clone size are as listed in that table; D and trimming were resolved from the DNA. This table holds under 35,000 clones, 75% to 90% found once. This clone has more than one count but fewer than ten. A junction boundary mismatches the germline segment, possibly from a read error. This CDR3 is built from 17 residues. Germline V CDR1 and CDR2: SSHAT, FNYEAQ (reference sequence). The sample consisted of peripheral blood. The sequence was obtained from a human donor in a cohort sampled during active COVID-19. The J gene is TRBJ1-2, the V gene TRBV7-7; 7 nucleotides line up with TRBD1. This CDR3 is CASSLRPRDRVHYGYTF. CDR3 coding DNA: TGTGCTAGCAGCCTCAGGCCCCGCGACAGGGTCCACTATGGCTACACCTTC.